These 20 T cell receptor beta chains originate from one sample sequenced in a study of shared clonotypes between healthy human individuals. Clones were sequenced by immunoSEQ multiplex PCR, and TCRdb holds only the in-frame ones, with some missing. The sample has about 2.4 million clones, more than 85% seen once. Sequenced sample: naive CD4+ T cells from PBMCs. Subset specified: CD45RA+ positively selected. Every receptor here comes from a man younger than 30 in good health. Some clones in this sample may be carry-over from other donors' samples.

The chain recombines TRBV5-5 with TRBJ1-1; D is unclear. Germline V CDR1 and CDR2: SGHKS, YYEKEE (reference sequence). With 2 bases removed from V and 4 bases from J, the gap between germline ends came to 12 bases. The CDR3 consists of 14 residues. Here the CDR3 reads CASSFRVLSTEAFF. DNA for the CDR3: TGTGCCAGCAGCTTTCGTGTTTTGAGCACTGAAGCTTTCTTT.

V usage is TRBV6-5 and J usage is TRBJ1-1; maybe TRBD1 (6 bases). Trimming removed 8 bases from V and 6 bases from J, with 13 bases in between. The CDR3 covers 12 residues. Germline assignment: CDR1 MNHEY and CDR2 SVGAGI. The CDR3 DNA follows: TGTGCCAGCGGGAGGGGGGCGGCTGAAGCTTTCTTT. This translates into CASGRGAAEAFF.

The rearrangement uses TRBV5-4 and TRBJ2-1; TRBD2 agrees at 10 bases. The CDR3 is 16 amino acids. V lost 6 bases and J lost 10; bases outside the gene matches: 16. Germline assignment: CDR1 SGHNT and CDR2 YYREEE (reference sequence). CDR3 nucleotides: TGTGCCAGCAATTTAGGTGCTAGCGGGGGTGGCGGGGAGCAGTTCTTC. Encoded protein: CASNLGASGGGGEQFF.

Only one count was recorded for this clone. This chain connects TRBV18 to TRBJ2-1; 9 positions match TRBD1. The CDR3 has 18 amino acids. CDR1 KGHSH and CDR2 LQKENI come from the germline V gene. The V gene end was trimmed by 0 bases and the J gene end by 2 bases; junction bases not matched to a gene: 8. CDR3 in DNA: TGTGCCAGCTCACCACCGACGGGACAGGGAATCCCCTACAATGAGCAGTTCTTC. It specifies CASSPPTGQGIPYNEQFF. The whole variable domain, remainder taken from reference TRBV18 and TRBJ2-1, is NAGVMQNPRHLVRRRGQEARLRCSPMKGHSHVYWYRQLPEEGLKFMVYLQKENIIDESGMPKERFSAEFPKEGPSILRIQQVVRGDSAAYFCASSPPTGQGIPYNEQFFGPGTRLTVL.

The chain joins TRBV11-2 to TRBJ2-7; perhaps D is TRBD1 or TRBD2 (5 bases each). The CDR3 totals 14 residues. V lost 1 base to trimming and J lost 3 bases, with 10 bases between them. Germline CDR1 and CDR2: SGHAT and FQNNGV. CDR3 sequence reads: CASSLAGPNYEQYF. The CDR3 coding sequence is TGTGCCAGCAGCTTAGCGGGACCCAACTACGAGCAGTACTTC.

Here the CDR3 DNA reads TGTGCCAGCAGCTTAAGGACAGGATTTACCTACACCTTC. Translated: CASSLRTGFTYTF. The chain recombines TRBV7-8 with TRBJ1-2; 7 bases agree with TRBD1. After removal of 2 bases from V and 10 bases from J, the junction contained 7 bases not matched to a gene. CDR1 SGHVS and CDR2 FQNEAQ come from the germline V gene. The CDR3 is 13 amino acids.

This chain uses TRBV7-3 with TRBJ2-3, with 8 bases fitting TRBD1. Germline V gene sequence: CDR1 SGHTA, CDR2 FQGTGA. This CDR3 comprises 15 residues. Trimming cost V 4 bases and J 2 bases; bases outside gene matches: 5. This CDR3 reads CASSSTGGFTDTQYF. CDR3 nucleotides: TGTGCCAGCAGCTCTACAGGGGGTTTCACAGATACGCAGTATTTT. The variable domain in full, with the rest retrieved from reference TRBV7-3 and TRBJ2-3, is GAGVSQTPSNKVTEKGKYVELRCDPISGHTALYWYRQSLGQGPEFLIYFQGTGAADDSGLPNDRFFAVRPEGSVSTLKIQRTERGDSAVYLCASSSTGGFTDTQYFGPGTRLTVL.

The CDR3 protein is CASSLGSSGRKTQYF. In nucleotides, the CDR3 is TGCGCCAGCAGCTTGGGATCCAGCGGGAGAAAGACCCAGTACTTC. This chain uses TRBV5-1 with TRBJ2-5, with 8 bases lining up with TRBD2. V gave up 0 bases and J gave up 6 bases; unmatched junction bases: 7. The germline gives CDR1 SGHRS, CDR2 YFSETQ. The CDR3 is 15 amino acids.

The CDR3 DNA follows: TGTGCCAGCAGTTACGCAGCGGGAGCCTACAATGAGCAGTTCTTC. Its translation: CASSYAAGAYNEQFF. This chain uses TRBV6-6 with TRBJ2-1; 8 bases align to TRBD2. CDR1 and CDR2 from the germline V gene are MNHNY and SVGAGI (reference sequence). V lost 2 bases and J lost 2; bases outside the gene matches: 2. The CDR3 is made up of 15 amino acids.

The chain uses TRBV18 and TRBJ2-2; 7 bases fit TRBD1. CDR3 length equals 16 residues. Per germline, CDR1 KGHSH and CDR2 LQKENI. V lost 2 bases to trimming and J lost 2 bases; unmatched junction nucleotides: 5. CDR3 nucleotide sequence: TGTGCCAGCTCACCATTGAGACAGGGAAACACCGGGGAGCTGTTTTTT. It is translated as CASSPLRQGNTGELFF.

The CDR3 sequence is CASSRALDTRTDTQYF. The DNA of the CDR3 is TGTGCCAGCAGCCGCGCCCTAGACACGCGCACAGATACGCAGTATTTT. This chain uses TRBV5-4 with TRBJ2-3; no definite D call. Trimming took off 4 bases at V and 1 base at J, with 16 bases between the two ends. CDR3 length: 16 amino acids. The germline gives CDR1 SGHNT, CDR2 YYREEE (reference sequence).

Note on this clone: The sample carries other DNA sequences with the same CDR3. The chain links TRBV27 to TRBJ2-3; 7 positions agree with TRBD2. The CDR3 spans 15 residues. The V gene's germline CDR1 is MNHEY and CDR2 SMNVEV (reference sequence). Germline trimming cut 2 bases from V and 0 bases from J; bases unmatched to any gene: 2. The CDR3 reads CASSLAGVSTDTQYF. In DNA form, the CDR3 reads TGTGCCAGCAGTTTAGCGGGAGTGAGCACAGATACGCAGTATTTT.

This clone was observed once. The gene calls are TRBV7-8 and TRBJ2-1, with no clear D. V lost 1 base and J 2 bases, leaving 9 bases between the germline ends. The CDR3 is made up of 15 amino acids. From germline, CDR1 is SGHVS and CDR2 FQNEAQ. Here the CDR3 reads CASSLGRVPYNEQFF. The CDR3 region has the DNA TGTGCCAGCAGCTTAGGGAGAGTCCCCTACAATGAGCAGTTCTTC. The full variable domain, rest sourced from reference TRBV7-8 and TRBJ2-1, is GAGVSQSPRYKVAKRGQDVALRCDPISGHVSLFWYQQALGQGPEFLTYFQNEAQLDKSGLPSDRFFAERPEGSVSTLKIQRTQQEDSAVYLCASSLGRVPYNEQFFGPGTRLTVL.

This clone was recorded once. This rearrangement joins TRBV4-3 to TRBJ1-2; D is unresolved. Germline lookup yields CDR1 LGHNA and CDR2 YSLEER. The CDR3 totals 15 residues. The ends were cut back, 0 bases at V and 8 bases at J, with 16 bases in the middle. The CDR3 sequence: CASSQDPGILGGYTF. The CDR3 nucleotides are TGCGCCAGCAGCCAAGATCCCGGGATATTGGGCGGCTACACCTTC.

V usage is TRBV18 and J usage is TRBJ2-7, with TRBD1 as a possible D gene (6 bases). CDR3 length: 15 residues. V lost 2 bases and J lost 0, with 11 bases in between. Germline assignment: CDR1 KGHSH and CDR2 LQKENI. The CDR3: CASSPLTGPSYEQYF. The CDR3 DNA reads TGTGCCAGCTCACCATTGACAGGACCCTCCTACGAGCAGTACTTC.

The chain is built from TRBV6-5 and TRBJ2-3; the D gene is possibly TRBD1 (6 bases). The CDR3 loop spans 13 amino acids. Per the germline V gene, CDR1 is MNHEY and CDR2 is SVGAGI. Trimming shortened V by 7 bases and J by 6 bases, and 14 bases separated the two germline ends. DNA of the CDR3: TGTGCCAGCATGGACAGCCCCGAGGATACGCAGTATTTT. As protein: CASMDSPEDTQYF.

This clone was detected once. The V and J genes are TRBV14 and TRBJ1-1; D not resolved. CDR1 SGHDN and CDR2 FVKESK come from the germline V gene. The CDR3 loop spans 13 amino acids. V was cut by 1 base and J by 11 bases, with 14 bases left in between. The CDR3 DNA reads TGTGCCAGCAGCCAAGCAGGTCCCCTTTGGGCTTTCTTT. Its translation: CASSQAGPLWAFF.

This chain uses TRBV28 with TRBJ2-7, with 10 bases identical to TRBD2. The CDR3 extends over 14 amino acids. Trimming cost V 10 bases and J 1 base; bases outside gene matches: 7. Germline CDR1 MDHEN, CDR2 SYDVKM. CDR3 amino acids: CATNPSGSSYEQYF. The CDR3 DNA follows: TGTGCCACCAATCCTAGCGGGAGTTCCTACGAGCAGTACTTC. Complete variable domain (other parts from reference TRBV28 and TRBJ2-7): DVKVTQSSRYLVKRTGEKVFLECVQDMDHENMFWYRQDPGLGLRLIYFSYDVKMKEKGDIPEGYSVSREKKERFSLILESASTNQTSMYLCATNPSGSSYEQYFGPGTRLTVT.

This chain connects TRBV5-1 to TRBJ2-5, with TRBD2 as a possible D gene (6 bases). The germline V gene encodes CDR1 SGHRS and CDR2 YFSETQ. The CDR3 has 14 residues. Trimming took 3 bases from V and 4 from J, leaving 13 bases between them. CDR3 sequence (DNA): TGCGCCAGCAGCTCGGGAGAGGTAGGAGAGACCCAGTACTTC. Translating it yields CASSSGEVGETQYF.

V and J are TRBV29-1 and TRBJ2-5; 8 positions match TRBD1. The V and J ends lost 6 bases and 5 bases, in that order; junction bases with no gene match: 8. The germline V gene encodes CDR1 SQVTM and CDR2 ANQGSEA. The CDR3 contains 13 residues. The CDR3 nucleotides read TGCAGCGTCCACCGGACAGGGAAGGAGACCCAGTACTTC. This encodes CSVHRTGKETQYF.